The 10 T cell receptor beta chains below were found in one sample sequenced in a study of T cell responses to AZD1222 COVID-19 vaccine. The assay was immunoSEQ multiplex PCR, and TCRdb's table has in-frame clones only and misses some. The data contain around 120,000 clones, around 89% of them singletons. This sample comprised peripheral blood, obtained on day 0 of MenACWY control vaccination. These receptors were taken from an adult in good health.

The chain joins TRBV7-2 to TRBJ2-3; TRBD2 aligns across 8 bases. With V trimmed by 3 bases and J by 2 bases, 10 bases remained unmatched. Per the germline V gene, CDR1 is SGHTA and CDR2 is FQGNSA. This CDR3 contains 17 residues. CDR3 loop: CASSFPPGGGPTDTQYF. The CDR3 coding sequence is TGTGCCAGCAGCTTCCCGCCGGGGGGGGGTCCCACAGATACGCAGTATTTT.

The CDR3 DNA reads as TGTGCCAGTAGTTCAGACAGGGGAGGATACGAGCAGTACTTC. It codes for CASSSDRGGYEQYF. V and J are TRBV19 and TRBJ2-7, with 8 bases matching TRBD1. The CDR3 consists of 14 residues. V shed 5 bases and J 4 bases; nucleotides not matched to a gene: 7. The germline gives CDR1 LNHDA, CDR2 SQIVND (reference sequence).

The rearrangement uses TRBV21-1 and TRBJ2-1; the DNA was not used to check the table's D call, TRBD1. TRBV21-1 is a known pseudogene. CDR3 length: 15 residues. The CDR3 spells CASSIRRGQGKEQFF. CDR3 in DNA: TGTGCCAGCAGCATCCGTAGGGGGCAGGGAAAGGAGCAGTTCTTC.

The chain carries TRBV12-3 or TRBV12-4 and TRBJ2-1, with D unclear. The CDR3 runs to 13 residues. With 2 bases removed from V and 3 bases from J, the gap between germline ends came to 5 bases. The CDR3 region is CASSLIVYNEQFF. In nucleotides, the CDR3 is TGTGCCAGCAGTTTAATCGTCTACAATGAGCAGTTCTTC.

The count of this clone is one. The gene calls are TRBV5-6 and TRBJ2-7; D is uncertain. V was clipped by 4 bases and J by 3 bases, with 17 bases between them. In germline, CDR1 is SGHDT, CDR2 YYEEEE. The CDR3 runs to 15 residues. The CDR3 is CASSTSPRANYEQYF. CDR3 DNA sequence: TGTGCCAGCAGCACCTCACCTAGGGCCAACTACGAGCAGTACTTC.

The chain links TRBV11-3 to TRBJ2-1, with D perhaps being TRBD1 or TRBD2 (5 bases each). CDR1 and CDR2 from the germline V gene are SGHNT and YENEEA. The V and J ends lost 1 base and 1 base respectively, with 8 bases between them. The CDR3 sequence is 15 residues long. The DNA for the CDR3 is TGTGCCAGCAGCTTAGGGGGGATATCCTACAATGAGCAGTTCTTC. Translation: CASSLGGISYNEQFF.

The sample holds a few counts of this clone. This chain uses TRBV11-2 with TRBJ1-2; the D gene is possibly TRBD1 (6 bases). The CDR3 totals 15 residues. Trimming took 0 bases from V and 8 from J, leaving 16 bases between them. Germline V gene data show CDR1 as SGHAT and CDR2 as FQNNGV. The CDR3, as DNA: TGTGCCAGCAGCTTAGAACAGGGTCTCGGGGAAGGCTACACCTTC. Its protein product is CASSLEQGLGEGYTF.

This chain joins TRBV12-3 or TRBV12-4 and TRBJ1-5, with D uncertain. There are 13 residues in the CDR3. V shed 1 base and J shed 7 bases, with 8 bases lying between them. CDR3 sequence reads: CASSLGDPQPQHF. The CDR3, as DNA: TGTGCCAGCAGTTTAGGGGATCCCCAGCCCCAGCATTTT.

About this clone: Relative to the germline gene, one junction end is altered; a read error may explain this. This rearrangement joins TRBV6-5 to TRBJ2-7; a weak D match, TRBD2 (5 bases). The CDR3 covers 15 residues. The V gene's germline CDR1 is MNHEY and CDR2 SVGAGI. CDR3 bases: TGTGCCAGCAGTCTCCTCCGAGGGAGCTCCAACGAGCAGTACTTC. It yields the protein CASSLLRGSSNEQYF.

This clone was seen a few times. CDR3 coding DNA: TGTGCCAGCAGCCAAGATCGTGGCAGTCCCACCTCACCCCTCCACTTT. Amino acids: CASSQDRGSPTSPLHF. The chain is built from TRBV4-2 and TRBJ1-6; D call uncertain. V was cut by 0 bases and J by 10 bases, with 16 bases left in between. Germline CDR1 reads LGHNA; CDR2 reads YNFKEQ. The CDR3 is 16 amino acids.